This TCR beta chain was found in a study of response to subunit inactivated influenza vaccine. This clonotype was detected a few times. Its target is unknown. Study results and limitations: The authors put forward the suggestion that each seasonal influenza vaccination may bring in only a limited number of new T cells.

TCRdb itself ran the RT-PCR reads through MiXCR, one entry per CDR3 protein. The sample has some 800,000 distinct CDR3 sequences; 21% are singletons. Germline-derived CDR1 and CDR2 are MGHDK and SYGVNS. This CDR3 is 17 amino acids long. The V end was cut by 4 bases, the J end by 3 bases, with 22 bases between. The receptor comes from a man in his forties or fifties who received an inactivated influenza vaccine. The chain couples TRBV25-1 to TRBJ2-7; D is unclear. The input for sequencing was PBMCs from blood, taken approximately 5 days after vaccination. The CDR3 loop is CASSGIEHSSPFYEQYF. The CDR3 DNA is TGTGCCAGCAGTGGGATAGAGCATTCATCCCCTTTCTACGAGCAGTACTTC.